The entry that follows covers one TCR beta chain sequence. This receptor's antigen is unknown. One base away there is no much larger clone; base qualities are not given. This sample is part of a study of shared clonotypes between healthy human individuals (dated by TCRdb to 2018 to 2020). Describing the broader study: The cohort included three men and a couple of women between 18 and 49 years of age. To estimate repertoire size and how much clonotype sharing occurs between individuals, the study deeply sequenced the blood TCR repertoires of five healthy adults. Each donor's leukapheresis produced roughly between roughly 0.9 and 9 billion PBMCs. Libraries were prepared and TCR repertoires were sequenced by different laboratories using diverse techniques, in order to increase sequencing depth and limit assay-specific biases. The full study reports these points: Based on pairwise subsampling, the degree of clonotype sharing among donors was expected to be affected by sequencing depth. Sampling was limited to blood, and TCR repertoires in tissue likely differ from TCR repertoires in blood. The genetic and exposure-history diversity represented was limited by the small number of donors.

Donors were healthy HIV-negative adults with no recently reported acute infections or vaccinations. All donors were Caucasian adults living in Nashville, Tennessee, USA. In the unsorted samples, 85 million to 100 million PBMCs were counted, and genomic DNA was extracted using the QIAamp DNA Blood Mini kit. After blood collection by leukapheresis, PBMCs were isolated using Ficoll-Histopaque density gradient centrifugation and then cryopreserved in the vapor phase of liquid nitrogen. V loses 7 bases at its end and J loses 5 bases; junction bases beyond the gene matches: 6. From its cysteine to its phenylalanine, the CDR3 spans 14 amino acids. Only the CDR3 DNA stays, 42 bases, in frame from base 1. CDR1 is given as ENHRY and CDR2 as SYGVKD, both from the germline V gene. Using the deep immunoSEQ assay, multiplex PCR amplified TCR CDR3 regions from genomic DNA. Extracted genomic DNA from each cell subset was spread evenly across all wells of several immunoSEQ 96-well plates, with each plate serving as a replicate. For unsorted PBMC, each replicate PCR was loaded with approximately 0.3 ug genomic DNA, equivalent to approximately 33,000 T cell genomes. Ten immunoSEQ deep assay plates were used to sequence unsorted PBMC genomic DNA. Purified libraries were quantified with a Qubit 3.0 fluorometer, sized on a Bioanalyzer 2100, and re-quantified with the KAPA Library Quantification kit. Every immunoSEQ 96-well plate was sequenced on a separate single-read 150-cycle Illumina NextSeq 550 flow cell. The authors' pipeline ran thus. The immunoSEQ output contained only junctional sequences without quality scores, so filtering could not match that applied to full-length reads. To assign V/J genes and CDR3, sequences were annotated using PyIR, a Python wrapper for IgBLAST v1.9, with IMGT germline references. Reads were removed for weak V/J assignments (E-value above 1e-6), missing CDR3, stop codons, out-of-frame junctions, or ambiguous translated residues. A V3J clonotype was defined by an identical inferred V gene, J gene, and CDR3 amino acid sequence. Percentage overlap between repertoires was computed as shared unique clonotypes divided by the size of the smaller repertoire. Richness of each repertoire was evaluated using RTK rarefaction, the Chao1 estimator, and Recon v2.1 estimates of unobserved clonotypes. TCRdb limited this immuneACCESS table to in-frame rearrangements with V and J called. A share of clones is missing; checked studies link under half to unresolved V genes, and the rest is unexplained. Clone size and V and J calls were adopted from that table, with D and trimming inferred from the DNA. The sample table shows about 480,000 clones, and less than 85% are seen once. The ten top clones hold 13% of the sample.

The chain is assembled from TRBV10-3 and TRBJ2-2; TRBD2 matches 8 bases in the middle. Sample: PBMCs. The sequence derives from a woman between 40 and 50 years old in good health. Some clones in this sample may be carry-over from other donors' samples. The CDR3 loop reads CAITSGRATGELFF. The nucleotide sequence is TGTGCCATCACCAGCGGGAGAGCAACCGGGGAGCTGTTTTTT.